This T cell receptor (beta chain) was sequenced in a study of blood T cell repertoires in COVID-19. Clinical history as reported by participants underpinned cohort assignment. Profiling relied on immunoSEQ multiplex PCR, and the TCRdb table lists in-frame clones only, not all of them. The data show almost 85,000 clones, roughly 89% seen once. V lost 2 bases, J lost 3 bases, and 8 bases stayed unmatched. Germline V CDR1 and CDR2: SGHRS, YFSETQ. CDR3 length equals 17 residues. This clone turned up a few times. Sequenced material: PBMCs or T cells enriched from blood (not recorded which). This sequence was found in a woman between 45 and 65 years old with acute COVID-19. J is TRBJ2-1 and V is TRBV5-1; 10 positions match TRBD2. In nucleotides, the CDR3 is TGCGCCAGCAGCTTTATGGGCCTAGCGGGAGTCTACAATGAGCAGTTCTTC. Translation gives CASSFMGLAGVYNEQFF.